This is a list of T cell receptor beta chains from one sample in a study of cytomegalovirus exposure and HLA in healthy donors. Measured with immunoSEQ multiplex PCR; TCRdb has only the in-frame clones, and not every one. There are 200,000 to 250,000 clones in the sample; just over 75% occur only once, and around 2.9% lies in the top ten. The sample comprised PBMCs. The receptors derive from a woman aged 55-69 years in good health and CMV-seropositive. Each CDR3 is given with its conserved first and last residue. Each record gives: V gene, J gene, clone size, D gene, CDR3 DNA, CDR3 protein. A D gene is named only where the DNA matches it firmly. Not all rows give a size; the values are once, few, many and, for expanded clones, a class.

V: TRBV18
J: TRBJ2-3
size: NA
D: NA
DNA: TGTGCCAGCTCACCACCGGACAGTCCTAGCACAGATACGCAGTATTTT
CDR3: CASSPPDSPSTDTQYF

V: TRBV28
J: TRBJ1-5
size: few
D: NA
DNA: TGTGCCAGCGGAGCGCAAAGTTACAATCAGCCCCAGCATTTT
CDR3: CASGAQSYNQPQHF

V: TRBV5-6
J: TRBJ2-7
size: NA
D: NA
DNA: TGTGCCAGCAGCTACAGGAACTCCTACGAGCAGTACTTC
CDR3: CASSYRNSYEQYF

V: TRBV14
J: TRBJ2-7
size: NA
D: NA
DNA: TGTGCCAGCAGCCCAGGGGCGGGCGACGAGCAGTACTTC
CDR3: CASSPGAGDEQYF

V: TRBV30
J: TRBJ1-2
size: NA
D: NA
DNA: TGTGCCTGGACCAAGGTCCACGGGGGGGGATCTGGCTACACCTTC
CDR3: CAWTKVHGGGSGYTF

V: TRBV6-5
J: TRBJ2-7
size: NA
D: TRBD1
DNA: TGTGCCAGCAGTTTAGGACAGGGAGGATACGAGCAGTACTTC
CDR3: CASSLGQGGYEQYF

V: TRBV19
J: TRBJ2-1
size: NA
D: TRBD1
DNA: TGTGCCAGTACATGGTCAGGGGGCGTTTGGGGGGAGCAGTTCTTC
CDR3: CASTWSGGVWGEQFF

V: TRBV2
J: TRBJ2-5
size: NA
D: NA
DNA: TGTGCCAGCACCGAACAGGGTACCCAAGAGACCCAGTACTTC
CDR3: CASTEQGTQETQYF

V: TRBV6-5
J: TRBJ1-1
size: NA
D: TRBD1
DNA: TGTGCCAGCAGTGAACAGGGGAGGCACACTGAAGCTTTCTTT
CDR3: CASSEQGRHTEAFF

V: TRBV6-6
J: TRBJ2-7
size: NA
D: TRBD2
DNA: TGTGCCAGCAGTGACGAGCGGGGGGCCTACGAGCAGTACTTC
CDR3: CASSDERGAYEQYF

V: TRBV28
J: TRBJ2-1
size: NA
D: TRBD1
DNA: TGTGCCAGCAGATCGGGACAGGGGGGTTACAATGAGCAGTTCTTC
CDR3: CASRSGQGGYNEQFF

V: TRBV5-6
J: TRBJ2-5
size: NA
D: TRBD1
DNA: TGTGCCAGCAGCGAGGGACAGGGGTTGACAGAGACCCAGTACTTC
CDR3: CASSEGQGLTETQYF

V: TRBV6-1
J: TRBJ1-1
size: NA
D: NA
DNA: TGTGCCAGCAGTGATTCGGGGGGCAGGGATGAAGCTTTCTTT
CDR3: CASSDSGGRDEAFF

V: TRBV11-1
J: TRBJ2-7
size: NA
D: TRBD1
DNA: TGTGCCAGCAGGCCGGGACAGGAAGCCTACGAGCAGTACTTC
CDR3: CASRPGQEAYEQYF

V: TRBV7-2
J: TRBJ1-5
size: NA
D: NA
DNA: TGTGCCAGCAGCTTCGGACACTTGAATCAGCCCCAGCATTTT
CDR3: CASSFGHLNQPQHF

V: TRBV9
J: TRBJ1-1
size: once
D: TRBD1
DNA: TGTGCCAGCCAACAGGGGGCCAGTGAAGCTTTCTTT
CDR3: CASQQGASEAFF

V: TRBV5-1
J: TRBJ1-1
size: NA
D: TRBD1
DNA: TGCGCCAGCAGGACCCAGGGGGCGTTGAACACTGAAGCTTTCTTT
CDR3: CASRTQGALNTEAFF

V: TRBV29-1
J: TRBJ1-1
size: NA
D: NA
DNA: TGCAGCGCCGGACAGACCGGCAGGGGCACTGAAGCTTTCTTT
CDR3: CSAGQTGRGTEAFF

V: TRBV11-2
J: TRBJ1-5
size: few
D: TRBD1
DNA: TGTGCCAGCAGCTTAAACGGAGGGATGGGACAGAACAATCAGCCCCAGCATTTT
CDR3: CASSLNGGMGQNNQPQHF

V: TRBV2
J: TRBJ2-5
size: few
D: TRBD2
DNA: TGTGCCAGCGGAGAGGACACGGGGGGGACCCAGTACTTC
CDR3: CASGEDTGGTQYF

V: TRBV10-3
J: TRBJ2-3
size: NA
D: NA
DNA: TGTGCCATCAGTCGGGGGTCGGGGGTCGGAGATACGCAGTATTTT
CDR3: CAISRGSGVGDTQYF